This passage covers 2 T cell receptor beta chains from one sample sequenced in a study of CD8 T cells in Susac syndrome. The RNA input was about 0.5 to 1 ug, and it was reverse transcribed with random hexamers. Via MiXCR, TCRdb re-called the immunoSEQ multiplex PCR reads, giving one row per CDR3 protein. The sample lists approximately 150,000 distinct CDR3 sequences, around 95% seen once, with over 0.1% in the top ten. Sample: CD4+ T cells from PBMCs. The source of these receptors is a human donor with multiple sclerosis.

The chain links TRBV12-3 or TRBV12-4 to TRBJ2-7, with D hard to call. CDR3 length equals 15 residues. V was cut by 7 bases and J by 0 bases, with 16 bases left in between. Here the CDR3 reads CASNNFGSSSYEQYF. CDR3 DNA: TGTGCCAGCAACAACTTCGGTTCAAGCTCCTACGAGCAGTACTTC.

The rearrangement joins TRBV28 to TRBJ1-2, with a tentative D call TRBD1 (5 bases). This CDR3 region has 13 residues. Trimming took 6 bases from V and 4 from J, leaving 12 bases between them. Looked up from germline, CDR1 is MDHEN and CDR2 is SYDVKM. The DNA of the CDR3 is TGTGCCAGCAGCGTTCCTGGGGCCTATGGCTACACCTTC. Translating gives CASSVPGAYGYTF.